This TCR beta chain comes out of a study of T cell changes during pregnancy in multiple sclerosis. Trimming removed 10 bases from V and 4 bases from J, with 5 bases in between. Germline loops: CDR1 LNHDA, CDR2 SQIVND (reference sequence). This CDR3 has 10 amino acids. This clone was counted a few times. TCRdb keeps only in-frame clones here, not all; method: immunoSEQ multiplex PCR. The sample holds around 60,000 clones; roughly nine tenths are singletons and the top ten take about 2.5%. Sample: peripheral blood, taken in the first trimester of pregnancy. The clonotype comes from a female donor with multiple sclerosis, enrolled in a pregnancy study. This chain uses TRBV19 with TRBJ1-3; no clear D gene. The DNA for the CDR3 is TGTGCCACCCTGGGAAACACCATATATTTT. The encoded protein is CATLGNTIYF. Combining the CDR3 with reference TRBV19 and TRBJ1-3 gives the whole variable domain DGGITQSPKYLFRKEGQNVTLSCEQNLNHDAMYWYRQDPGQGLRLIYYSQIVNDFQKGDIAEGYSVSREKKESFPLTVTSAQKNPTAFYLCATLGNTIYFGEGSWLTVV.